These T cell receptor beta chains were read from a single sample in a study of tumor-infiltrating lymphocytes in localized non-small cell lung cancer. TCRdb's copy holds only in-frame clones and misses some; the assay was immunoSEQ multiplex PCR. Found here are 6,400 or so clones, 65% to 75% of them singletons; the top ten hold about 12%. Sequencing was carried out using lung tumor tissue. Receptors originate from a human donor with non-small cell lung cancer. The CDR3 runs from the conserved cysteine through the conserved F or W. A D gene is named only where the DNA matches it firmly. Size values are once, few and many counts, or a class for expanded clones, and some rows have none.

.,TRBJ2-7,TRBV27,few,TGTGCCATTAGGGAGCAGTACTTC,CAIREQYF
.,TRBJ2-5,TRBV14,.,TGTGCCAGCAGCCAGTTTGGGGGAAGGGAGACCCAGTACTTC,CASSQFGGRETQYF
TRBD1,TRBJ1-6,TRBV9,medium-sized,TGTGCCAGCAGCCCCGCCAACAGGGGGGGTGACAATTCACCCCTCCACTTT,CASSPANRGGDNSPLHF
TRBD1,TRBJ2-2,TRBV30,.,TGTGCCTGGAGTGCGGGACAGGGGAACACCGGGGAGCTGTTTTTT,CAWSAGQGNTGELFF
.,TRBJ1-2,TRBV10-2,.,TGCGCCAGCAGTGAGTCAGGAGGAGGGGGAGGCTACACCTTC,CASSESGGGGGYTF
.,TRBJ1-3,TRBV6-6,few,TGTGCCAGCGGGGGGGCTTGGGACACCATATATTTT,CASGGAWDTIYF
.,TRBJ2-3,TRBV2,.,TGTGCCAGCATGAGGTCGGGTAACACAGATACGCAGTATTTT,CASMRSGNTDTQYF
.,TRBJ2-7,TRBV6-5,once,TGTGCCAGCAGTTCGAAGTACGAGCAGTACTTC,CASSSKYEQYF
.,TRBJ1-1,TRBV19,.,TGTGCCAGTAGTATGGTATCGACGGGGACTGAAGCTTTCTTT,CASSMVSTGTEAFF
.,TRBJ2-1,TRBV7-2,few,TGTGCCAGCAGCTCCAACTCTCTAAGCCATGAGCAGTTCTTC,CASSSNSLSHEQFF
.,TRBJ2-5,TRBV5-4,.,TGTGCCAGCAGCCTACTCGGGGGCAGGGAGACCCAGTACTTC,CASSLLGGRETQYF
.,TRBJ1-2,TRBV6-5,.,TGTGCCAGCGGTTTAGGGGTTTTCAATACTAACTATGGCTACACCTTC,CASGLGVFNTNYGYTF
.,TRBJ1-1,TRBV29-1,.,TGCAGCGTTATGGTGGGTGAAGCTTTCTTT,CSVMVGEAFF
.,TRBJ2-1,TRBV5-1,.,TGCGCCAGCAGCTTGGTAGGATTTAATGAGCAGTTCTTC,CASSLVGFNEQFF
.,TRBJ2-7,TRBV7-8,.,TGTGCCAGCAGCTACCAAAGGTGGAGCTCCTACGAGCAGTACTTC,CASSYQRWSSYEQYF
.,TRBJ1-5,TRBV6-4,few,TGTGCCAGCAGCGGGGGGGTAAAACTTGATCAGCCCCAGCATTTT,CASSGGVKLDQPQHF
.,TRBJ2-2,TRBV4-2,.,TGTGCCAGCAGCCAAGGAAGCGGAATCAACACCGGGGAGCTGTTTTTT,CASSQGSGINTGELFF
TRBD2,TRBJ2-2,TRBV5-6,.,TGTGCCAGCAGCTTGGGAGGATGGCGGGGGGATTCGAACACCGGGGAGCTGTTTTTT,CASSLGGWRGDSNTGELFF
TRBD2,TRBJ2-1,TRBV5-1,.,TGCGCCAGCAGCTCCCTAGCGGGGGGGCCGGGGGAGCAGTTCTTC,CASSSLAGGPGEQFF
.,TRBJ1-2,TRBV5-6,large,TGTGCCAGCAGACCCTTAGGGTTTGGCTATGGCTACACCTTC,CASRPLGFGYGYTF
.,TRBJ1-5,TRBV19,.,TGTGCCAGTAGTATAGACGTGGGGAGGCCCCAGCATTTT,CASSIDVGRPQHF
.,TRBJ1-3,TRBV14,.,TGTGCCAGCAGCCGTCTTGGCTCTGGAAACACCATATATTTT,CASSRLGSGNTIYF
.,TRBJ1-6,TRBV30,.,TGTGCCTGGAGGAGCTCCTATAATTCACCCCTCCACTTT,CAWRSSYNSPLHF
TRBD2,TRBJ2-5,TRBV19,few,TGTGCCAGTAGTCCGGGACTAGCGGAGACCCAGTACTTC,CASSPGLAETQYF
.,TRBJ2-7,TRBV30,few,TGTGCCTGGCGGTATAGTGGCTACGAGCAGTACTTC,CAWRYSGYEQYF
.,TRBJ1-4,TRBV29-1,.,TGCAGCGTTGTGGTCAGGGTCGCCTGGGAAAAACTGTTTTTT,CSVVVRVAWEKLFF
.,TRBJ2-4,TRBV7-9,few,TGTGCCAGCAGCTCCCGACCCGCCGAGAACATTCAGTACTTC,CASSSRPAENIQYF
.,TRBJ1-2,TRBV29-1,.,TGCAGCGTTGAACTGGCAGTCGGCTACACCTTC,CSVELAVGYTF
.,TRBJ1-1,TRBV29-1,.,TGCAGCGTTATAACAGGGAGGAACACTGAAGCTTTCTTT,CSVITGRNTEAFF
.,TRBJ1-3,TRBV7-9,.,TGTGCCAGCAGCTTATTAGGAGTGGGGCCTGGGAAGTCTGGAAACACCATATATTTT,CASSLLGVGPGKSGNTIYF
.,TRBJ2-7,TRBV6-5,.,TGTGCCAGCAGCCGCCCCCCAAGCTACGAGCAGTACTTC,CASSRPPSYEQYF
.,TRBJ1-5,TRBV5-1,.,TGCGCCAGCAGCTTGAAGGGGGAAGGGGAGCCCCAGCATTTT,CASSLKGEGEPQHF
.,TRBJ1-4,TRBV12-5,.,TGTGCTAGTGGTTCCCTAGGGGGAACTAATGAAAAACTGTTTTTT,CASGSLGGTNEKLFF
.,TRBJ2-7,TRBV11-3,.,TGTGCCAGCAGCCTACCTGCACGGGACGAGCAGTACTTC,CASSLPARDEQYF
.,TRBJ1-6,TRBV27,.,TGTGCCAGCCTCCCGGGGACCTATAATTCACCCCTCCACTTT,CASLPGTYNSPLHF
.,TRBJ2-7,TRBV7-8,.,TGTGCCAGCAGCTTGGGCAGCCTAGGGCAGTACTTC,CASSLGSLGQYF
.,TRBJ2-7,TRBV29-1,.,TGCAGCGTTGAAGAGATGGGGGCTGGGCAGTACTTC,CSVEEMGAGQYF
TRBD1,TRBJ1-2,TRBV7-8,few,TGTGCCAGCAGCCCGAGACAGGGTAGTGGCTACACCTTC,CASSPRQGSGYTF
TRBD2,TRBJ2-5,TRBV4-1,.,TGCGCCAGCAGCCAAGTCGGACGGGAGGGGGAAGAGACCCAGTACTTC,CASSQVGREGEETQYF
.,TRBJ2-3,TRBV1,few,TGCACCAGCAGCCAAGAGACTAGCGGCACAGATACGCAGTATTTT,CTSSQETSGTDTQYF
.,TRBJ2-7,TRBV29-1,.,TGCAGCGTTGAGTGGGGTTACGAGCAGTACTTC,CSVEWGYEQYF
.,TRBJ1-1,TRBV7-9,once,TGTGCCAGCAGCCCGGCTCAAGCGAACACTGAAGCTTTCTTT,CASSPAQANTEAFF